The present T cell receptor (beta chain) was sequenced within a study of blood T cells in healthy people across ages. Overall study context: About one barcoded beta molecule was captured per two T cells (by template switching).

Sample-barcoded 5' priming and a J-beta primer mix drove a second PCR of about 7 to 11 cycles. Via MiXCR, TCRdb re-called the 5' RACE reads, giving one row per CDR3 protein. The sample contains about 540,000 distinct CDR3 sequences, around 24% of which appear only once. This clonotype was detected a few times. Its specificity is not known. The ends were cut back, 0 bases at V and 3 bases at J, with 8 bases in the middle. This CDR3 has 14 residues. The germline V gene has CDR1 LGHNA and CDR2 YSLEER. General study results and limits: Naive CD4+ cell counts and diversity both ran higher in long-lived than in aged donors.

The same data also contributed to another study, on T cells of mothers and their children.

The TCR sequence derives from a boy aged 5-17 years in good health. The rearrangement links TRBV4-3 to TRBJ1-1; D unresolved. Sequenced sample: blood. For the CDR3, the DNA is TGCGCCAGCAGCCAAGATACCAGTTACACTGAAGCTTTCTTT. It specifies CASSQDTSYTEAFF.